Listed below are T cell receptor beta chains from one sample, sequenced in a study of blood T cell repertoires in COVID-19. Only in-frame clones appear in the TCRdb table, and some are missing; sequencing was by immunoSEQ multiplex PCR. The sample records 60,000 to 80,000 clones, 75% to 90% being singletons. The sample was peripheral blood. The receptors were sampled from a woman in her fifties or sixties with COVID-19, enrolled during active disease. Each CDR3 is given with its conserved first and last residue. The D gene is left open where the match is weak. Size is stated for part of the rows, as once, few or many counts, or as a class when the clone is expanded.

j_call	v_call	d_call	clone_size	cdr3_aa	cdr3_nt
TRBJ1-5	TRBV30	.	once	CAWSVSRNQPQHF	TGTGCCTGGAGTGTCAGTCGCAATCAGCCCCAGCATTTT
TRBJ1-2	TRBV11-3	.	.	CASSNRATAYGYTF	TGTGCCAGCAGTAACCGTGCGACAGCCTATGGCTACACCTTC
TRBJ1-2	TRBV19	TRBD1	.	CASSRTGVWGYTF	TGTGCCAGTAGTCGTACAGGGGTCTGGGGCTACACCTTC
TRBJ2-2	TRBV27	TRBD2	.	CASTLLAGAVTGELFF	TGTGCCAGCACCCTCCTAGCGGGAGCCGTGACCGGGGAGCTGTTTTTT
TRBJ1-3	TRBV30	TRBD1	.	CAWSRGQGGENTIYF	TGTGCCTGGAGTCGGGGACAGGGAGGAGAAAACACCATATATTTT
TRBJ1-2	TRBV11-2	.	.	CASSHPAGGGYTF	TGTGCCAGCAGCCATCCTGCCGGGGGTGGCTACACCTTC
TRBJ1-1	TRBV5-6	TRBD1	once	CASRQTGAGEAFF	TGTGCCAGCAGGCAGACAGGGGCAGGTGAAGCTTTCTTT
TRBJ1-6	TRBV5-1	.	.	CASSQLPDKGSPLHF	TGCGCCAGCAGCCAACTCCCGGACAAAGGATCACCCCTCCACTTT
TRBJ2-5	TRBV5-1	TRBD2	.	CASSLWGGETQYF	TGCGCCAGCAGCTTGTGGGGGGGAGAGACCCAGTACTTC
TRBJ2-4	TRBV2	TRBD1	.	CASRRDRGDIQYF	TGTGCCAGCAGACGGGACAGGGGGGACATTCAGTACTTC
TRBJ2-7	TRBV5-5	TRBD1	.	CASSPGQGVRQYF	TGTGCCAGCTCCCCGGGACAGGGAGTTAGGCAGTACTTC
TRBJ2-1	TRBV10-1	.	.	CASSVYSGPGYNEQFF	TGCGCCAGCAGTGTGTATTCAGGTCCAGGGTACAATGAGCAGTTCTTC
TRBJ1-5	TRBV7-2	TRBD1	few	CASSPSGGTGEPQHF	TGTGCCAGCAGCCCGAGCGGGGGGACAGGTGAGCCCCAGCATTTT
TRBJ1-2	TRBV19	TRBD1	.	CASRTTGGYGYTF	TGTGCCAGTAGAACGACAGGGGGCTATGGCTACACCTTC
TRBJ2-7	TRBV27	.	.	CASSFRTDYEQYF	TGTGCCAGCAGTTTTCGGACAGACTACGAGCAGTACTTC
TRBJ2-5	TRBV28	.	.	CASTSPRGYQETQYF	TGTGCCAGCACCTCGCCCAGGGGCTACCAAGAGACCCAGTACTTC
TRBJ1-4	TRBV24-1	TRBD1	.	CATSDSTGANEKLFF	TGTGCCACCAGTGATTCGACAGGGGCTAATGAAAAACTGTTTTTT
TRBJ2-7	TRBV6-2/TRBV6-3	.	few	CASSYTPVGLGPISYEQYF	TGTGCCAGCAGTTATACTCCAGTGGGGCTAGGACCAATAAGCTACGAGCAGTACTTC
TRBJ2-7	TRBV19	.	.	CASTAGYEQYF	TGTGCCAGTACGGCGGGCTACGAGCAGTACTTC
TRBJ1-2	TRBV28	.	.	CASSRPTRLGYGYTF	TGTGCCAGCAGTCGTCCGACAAGGTTAGGTTATGGCTACACCTTC
TRBJ1-1	TRBV27	.	.	CASLYRVGAEAFF	TGTGCCAGCCTGTACAGGGTCGGGGCCGAAGCTTTCTTT
TRBJ2-1	TRBV5-4	TRBD1	.	CASSLVATGYNEQFF	TGTGCCAGCAGCTTGGTAGCGACAGGGTACAATGAGCAGTTCTTC
TRBJ1-4	TRBV15	TRBD1	once	CATSARDRANEKLFF	TGTGCCACCAGCGCCCGGGACAGGGCTAATGAAAAACTGTTTTTT
TRBJ2-1	TRBV7-3	TRBD1	.	CASSLQQGSTYNEQFF	TGTGCCAGCAGTTTGCAACAGGGGTCTACCTACAATGAGCAGTTCTTC
TRBJ1-5	TRBV10-3	.	.	CATSDSSNQPQHF	TGTGCCACCTCCGACAGCAGCAATCAGCCCCAGCATTTT
TRBJ1-2	TRBV2	.	.	CASSTTRESGYTF	TGTGCCAGCAGTACCACTCGGGAAAGTGGCTACACCTTC
TRBJ2-5	TRBV7-2	TRBD2	.	CASSSRTSVVAQYF	TGTGCCAGCAGCTCGCGGACTAGCGTGGTGGCCCAGTACTTC
TRBJ1-5	TRBV18	TRBD1	.	CASSPPGQINQPQHF	TGTGCCAGCTCACCACCGGGACAGATCAATCAGCCCCAGCATTTT
TRBJ1-2	TRBV3-1/TRBV3-2	.	.	CASSQEPTTISAGTF	TGTGCCAGCAGCCAAGAACCCACCACTATATCGGCGGGTACCTTC
TRBJ1-1	TRBV19	TRBD1	.	CASSIGTANTEAFF	TGTGCCAGTAGTATCGGGACAGCGAACACTGAAGCTTTCTTT
TRBJ2-7	TRBV2	.	.	CASDRRDLSSYEQYF	TGTGCCAGCGACAGAAGGGATCTGAGCTCCTACGAGCAGTACTTC
TRBJ2-7	TRBV18	.	.	CASSPTSKKHEQYF	TGTGCCAGCTCACCTACTAGCAAAAAACACGAGCAGTACTTC
TRBJ1-1	TRBV3-1/TRBV3-2	TRBD1	.	CASSQPTGLGSEAFF	TGTGCCAGCAGCCAACCGACAGGGCTCGGGTCTGAAGCTTTCTTT
TRBJ2-1	TRBV19	TRBD2	.	CASSMPLAGVEQFF	TGTGCCAGTAGTATGCCACTAGCGGGAGTTGAGCAGTTCTTC
TRBJ2-7	TRBV29-1	TRBD2	.	CSVGTATSGRYEQYF	TGCAGCGTTGGAACAGCGACTAGCGGGAGATACGAGCAGTACTTC
TRBJ2-7	TRBV7-2	TRBD2	.	CASSFSSGLSYEQYF	TGTGCCAGCAGCTTCTCTAGCGGTTTATCCTACGAGCAGTACTTC
TRBJ1-2	TRBV6-1	TRBD1	.	CASSSLDRGNGYTF	TGTGCCAGCAGTTCACTAGACAGGGGAAATGGCTACACCTTC
TRBJ2-7	TRBV11-2	.	.	CASSLLSYEQYF	TGTGCCAGCAGCCTATTATCCTACGAGCAGTACTTC
TRBJ1-2	TRBV28	TRBD1	.	CASTQDRVYGYTF	TGTGCCAGCACCCAGGACAGGGTCTATGGCTACACCTTC
TRBJ1-5	TRBV13	.	.	CASSLFNSNQPQHF	TGTGCCAGCAGCTTATTCAATAGCAATCAACCCCAGCATTTT
TRBJ1-1	TRBV5-1	.	.	CASSLVGGNTEAFF	TGCGCCAGCAGCTTGGTAGGGGGGAACACTGAAGCTTTCTTT
TRBJ2-6	TRBV7-9	TRBD1	.	CASSSQGALFGANVLTF	TGTGCCAGCAGCTCGCAGGGGGCGCTTTTTGGGGCCAACGTCCTGACTTTC
TRBJ2-3	TRBV5-1	TRBD2	.	CASRTSGHTDTQYF	TGCGCCAGCAGGACTAGCGGGCACACAGATACGCAGTATTTT
TRBJ2-1	TRBV5-6	.	.	CASSFWGVGENEQFF	TGTGCCAGCAGCTTCTGGGGAGTCGGGGAAAATGAGCAGTTCTTC
TRBJ2-1	TRBV4-3	TRBD2	.	CASSPQPRTRSSHNEQFF	TGCGCCAGCAGCCCCCAACCTCGGACTAGAAGTAGTCACAATGAGCAGTTCTTC
TRBJ2-7	TRBV3-1/TRBV3-2	TRBD1	.	CASSRQTGPYEQYF	TGTGCCAGCAGCCGGCAGACAGGGCCCTACGAGCAGTACTTC
TRBJ1-3	TRBV18	TRBD1	.	CASSPRDRVENTIYF	TGTGCCAGCTCACCTCGGGACAGGGTGGAAAACACCATATATTTT
TRBJ1-2	TRBV5-6	TRBD1	.	CASSAGTGDVNYGYTF	TGTGCCAGCAGCGCCGGGACAGGGGATGTAAACTATGGCTACACCTTC
TRBJ2-7	TRBV29-1	.	.	CSVAVTVSYEQYF	TGCAGCGTTGCTGTGACAGTTTCCTACGAGCAGTACTTC
TRBJ2-7	TRBV7-2	TRBD2	.	CASSFGTSAYEQYF	TGTGCCAGCAGCTTTGGGACTAGCGCGTACGAGCAGTACTTC
TRBJ1-2	TRBV6-1	.	.	CASSEARRVTNYGYTF	TGTGCCAGCAGTGAAGCGCGGAGGGTGACTAACTATGGCTACACCTTC